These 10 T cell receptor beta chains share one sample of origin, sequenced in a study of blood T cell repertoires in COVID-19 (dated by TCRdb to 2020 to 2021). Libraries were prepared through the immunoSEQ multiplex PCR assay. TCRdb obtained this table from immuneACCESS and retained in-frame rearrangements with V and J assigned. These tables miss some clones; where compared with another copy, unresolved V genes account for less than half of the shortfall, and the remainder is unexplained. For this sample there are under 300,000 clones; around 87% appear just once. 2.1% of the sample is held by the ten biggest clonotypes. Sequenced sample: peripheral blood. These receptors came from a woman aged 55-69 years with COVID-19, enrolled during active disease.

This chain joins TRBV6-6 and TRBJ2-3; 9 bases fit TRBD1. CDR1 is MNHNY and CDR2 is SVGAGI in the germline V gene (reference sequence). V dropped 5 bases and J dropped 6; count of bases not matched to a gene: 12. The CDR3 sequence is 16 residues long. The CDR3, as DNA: TGTGCCAGCAGTACATCGGCACAGGGGGCAACGGATACGCAGTATTTT. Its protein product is CASSTSAQGATDTQYF.

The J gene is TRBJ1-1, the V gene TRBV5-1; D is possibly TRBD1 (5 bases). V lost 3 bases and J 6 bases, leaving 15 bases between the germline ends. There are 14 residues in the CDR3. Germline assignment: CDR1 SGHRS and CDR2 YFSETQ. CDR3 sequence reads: CASSSGTPGSEAFF. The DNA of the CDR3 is TGCGCCAGCAGCTCAGGGACTCCCGGCTCTGAAGCTTTCTTT.

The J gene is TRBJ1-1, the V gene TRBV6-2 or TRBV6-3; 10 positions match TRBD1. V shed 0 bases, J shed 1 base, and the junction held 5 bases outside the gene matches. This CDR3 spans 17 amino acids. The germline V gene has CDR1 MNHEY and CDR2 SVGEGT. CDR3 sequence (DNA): TGTGCCAGCAGTTACTCGGGACAGGGGTTGTGGAACACTGAAGCTTTCTTT. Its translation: CASSYSGQGLWNTEAFF.

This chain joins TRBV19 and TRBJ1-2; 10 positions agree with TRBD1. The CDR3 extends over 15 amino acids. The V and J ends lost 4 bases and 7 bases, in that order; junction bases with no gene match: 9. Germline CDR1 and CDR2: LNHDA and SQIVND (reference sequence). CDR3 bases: TGTGCCAGTAGTACGACAGGGGGCTGGAGTGGTGGCTACACCTTC. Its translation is CASSTTGGWSGGYTF.

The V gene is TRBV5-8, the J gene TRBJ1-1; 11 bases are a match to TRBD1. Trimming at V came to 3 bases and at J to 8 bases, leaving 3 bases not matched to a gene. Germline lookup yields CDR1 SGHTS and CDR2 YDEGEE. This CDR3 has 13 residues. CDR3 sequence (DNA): TGTGCCAGCAGCTACGGGACAGGGGGAGAAGCTTTCTTT. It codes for CASSYGTGGEAFF.

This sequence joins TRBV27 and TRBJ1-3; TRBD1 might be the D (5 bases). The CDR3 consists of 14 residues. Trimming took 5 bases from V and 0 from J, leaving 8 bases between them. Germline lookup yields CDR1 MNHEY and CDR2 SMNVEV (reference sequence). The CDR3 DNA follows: TGTGCCAGCAGTATGGGGGGCTCTGGAAACACCATATATTTT. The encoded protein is CASSMGGSGNTIYF.

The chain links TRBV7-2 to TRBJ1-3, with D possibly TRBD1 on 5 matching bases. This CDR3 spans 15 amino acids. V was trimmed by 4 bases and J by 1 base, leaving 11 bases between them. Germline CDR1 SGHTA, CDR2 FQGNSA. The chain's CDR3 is CASSSQTESGNTIYF. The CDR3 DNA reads TGTGCCAGCAGCTCTCAGACAGAGTCTGGAAACACCATATATTTT.

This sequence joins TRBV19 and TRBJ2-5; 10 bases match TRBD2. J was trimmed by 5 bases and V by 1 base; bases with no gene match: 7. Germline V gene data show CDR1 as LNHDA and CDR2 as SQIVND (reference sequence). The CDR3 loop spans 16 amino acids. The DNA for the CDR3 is TGTGCCAGTAGTATAGGTCCAGCGGGGGGGCCGGAGACCCAGTACTTC. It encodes CASSIGPAGGPETQYF.

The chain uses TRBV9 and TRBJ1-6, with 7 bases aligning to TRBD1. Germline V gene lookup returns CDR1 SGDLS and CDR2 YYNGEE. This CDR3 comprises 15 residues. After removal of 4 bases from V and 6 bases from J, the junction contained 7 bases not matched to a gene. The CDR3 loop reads CASSTSDRANSPLHF. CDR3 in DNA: TGTGCCAGCAGCACAAGCGACAGGGCTAATTCACCCCTCCACTTT.

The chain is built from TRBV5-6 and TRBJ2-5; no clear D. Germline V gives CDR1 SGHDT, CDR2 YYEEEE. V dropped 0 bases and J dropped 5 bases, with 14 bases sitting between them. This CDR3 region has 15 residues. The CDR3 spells CASSLAVSLTETQYF. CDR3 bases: TGTGCCAGCAGCTTGGCCGTATCACTAACCGAGACCCAGTACTTC.